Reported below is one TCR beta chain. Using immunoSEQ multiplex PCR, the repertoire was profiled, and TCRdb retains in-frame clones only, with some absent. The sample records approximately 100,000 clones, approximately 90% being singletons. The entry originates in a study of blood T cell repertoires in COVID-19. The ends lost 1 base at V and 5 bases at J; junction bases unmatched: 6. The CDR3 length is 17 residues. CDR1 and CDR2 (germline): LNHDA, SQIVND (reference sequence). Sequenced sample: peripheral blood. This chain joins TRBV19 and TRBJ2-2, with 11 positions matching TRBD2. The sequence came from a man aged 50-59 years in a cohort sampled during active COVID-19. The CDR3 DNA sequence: TGTGCCAGTAGTATAGTAGGAACTAGCGGGGGTACCGGGGAGCTGTTTTTT. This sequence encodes CASSIVGTSGGTGELFF.